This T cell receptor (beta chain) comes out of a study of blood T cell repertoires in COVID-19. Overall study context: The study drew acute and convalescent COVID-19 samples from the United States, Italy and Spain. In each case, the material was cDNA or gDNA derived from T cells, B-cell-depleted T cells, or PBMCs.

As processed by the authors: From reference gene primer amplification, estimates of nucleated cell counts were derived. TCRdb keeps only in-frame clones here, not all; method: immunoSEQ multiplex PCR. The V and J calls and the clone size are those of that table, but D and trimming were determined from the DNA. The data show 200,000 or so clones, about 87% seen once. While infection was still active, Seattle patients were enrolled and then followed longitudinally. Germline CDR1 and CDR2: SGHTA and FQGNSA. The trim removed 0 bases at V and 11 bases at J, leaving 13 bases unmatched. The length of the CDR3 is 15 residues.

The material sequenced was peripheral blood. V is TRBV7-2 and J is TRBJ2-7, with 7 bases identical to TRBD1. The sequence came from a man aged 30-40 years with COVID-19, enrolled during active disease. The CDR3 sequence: CASSLAPTGTVRKYF. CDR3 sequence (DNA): TGTGCCAGCAGCTTAGCCCCGACAGGGACGGTGAGGAAGTACTTC. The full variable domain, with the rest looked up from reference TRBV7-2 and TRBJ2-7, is GAGVSQSPSNKVTEKGKDVELRCDPISGHTALYWYRQSLGQGLEFLIYFQGNSAPDKSGLPSDRFSAERTGGSVSTLTIQRTQQEDSAVYLCASSLAPTGTVRKYFGPGTRLTVT.